This T cell receptor (beta chain) was obtained from a study of blood T cell repertoires in COVID-19. Study overall: Samples taken during acute and convalescent COVID-19 were collected in the United States, Italy and Spain.

In the original analysis: Nucleated cell counts were estimated from reference gene primer amplification. TCRdb keeps only in-frame clones here, not all; method: immunoSEQ multiplex PCR. The V and J calls and the clone size are those of that table, but D and trimming were determined from the DNA. The profile covers about 180,000 clones, with around 90% appearing a single time and around 9.5% taken by the ten largest. V lost 1 base and J lost 5, with 12 bases in between. Germline assignment: CDR1 SEHNR and CDR2 FQNEAQ (reference sequence). The CDR3 loop spans 14 amino acids. Assignments of participants to cohorts depended upon their own reported clinical history.

This TCR derives from a woman in her late teens or twenties who had recovered from COVID-19. The chain links TRBV7-9 to TRBJ2-7; tentative D call: TRBD1 (6 bases). Sequenced material: PBMCs or T cells enriched from blood (not recorded which). The CDR3 reads CASSLGQASHEQYF. For the CDR3, the DNA is TGTGCCAGCAGCTTAGGACAGGCGTCCCACGAGCAGTACTTC.